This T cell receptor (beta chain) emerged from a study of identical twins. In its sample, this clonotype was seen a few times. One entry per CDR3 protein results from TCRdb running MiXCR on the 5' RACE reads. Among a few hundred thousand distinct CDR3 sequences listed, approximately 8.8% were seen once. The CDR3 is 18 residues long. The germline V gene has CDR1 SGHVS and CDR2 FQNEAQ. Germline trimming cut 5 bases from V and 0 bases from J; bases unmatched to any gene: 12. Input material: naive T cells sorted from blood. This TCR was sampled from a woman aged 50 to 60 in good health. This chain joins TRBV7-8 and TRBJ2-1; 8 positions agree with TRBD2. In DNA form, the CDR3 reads TGTGCCAGCAGCCCCAGGGTGAGCGGGAGAAGCTCCTACAATGAGCAGTTCTTC. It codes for CASSPRVSGRSSYNEQFF.